The 32 T cell receptor beta chains in this list originate from one sample, sequenced in a study of blood T cell repertoires in COVID-19 (dated by TCRdb to about 2020). Preparation of the library involved the immunoSEQ multiplex PCR assay. TCRdb obtained this table from immuneACCESS and retained in-frame rearrangements with V and J assigned. These tables miss some clones; where compared with another copy, unresolved V genes account for less than half of the shortfall, and the remainder is unexplained. This sample holds under 200,000 clones; roughly 90% were observed only once. The ten biggest clones cover approximately 0.5% of the sample. Material: peripheral blood. These receptors were taken from a man aged 45 to 65 with acute or convalescent COVID-19.

The chain carries TRBV27 and TRBJ2-7; the match to TRBD2 covers 11 bases. The CDR3 consists of 14 residues. CDR1 MNHEY and CDR2 SMNVEV come from the germline V gene (reference sequence). The V and J ends lost 3 bases and 4 bases, in that order; junction bases with no gene match: 2. As DNA, the CDR3 is TGTGCCAGCAGTTTGACTAGCGGGAAGTACGAGCAGTACTTC. It specifies CASSLTSGKYEQYF.

This chain links TRBV7-2 with TRBJ2-5, with D tentatively TRBD2 (6 bases). V gave up 2 bases and J gave up 9 bases, with 13 bases separating them. CDR3 length: 13 amino acids. Germline CDR1 is SGHTA and CDR2 is FQGNSA. CDR3 DNA sequence: TGTGCCAGCAGCTTATCCCCGACGGGGGCCCAGTACTTC. This gives the protein CASSLSPTGAQYF.

The chain is built from TRBV6-1 and TRBJ2-7, with D tentatively TRBD2 (6 bases). The CDR3 totals 13 residues. CDR1 and CDR2 from the germline V gene are MNHNS and SASEGT. The V end lost 3 bases, the J end lost 6 bases, and 12 bases lay between the germline ends. CDR3 sequence (DNA): TGTGCCAGCAGTGAGAATTGGAGGGGCGAGCAGTACGTC. Its protein product is CASSENWRGEQYV.

The V gene is TRBV27, the J gene TRBJ1-1; 7 bases align to TRBD1. The CDR3 is 15 residues long. Germline CDR1 MNHEY, CDR2 SMNVEV (reference sequence). The V and J ends lost 4 bases and 7 bases, in that order; junction bases with no gene match: 12. Here the CDR3 reads CASSWAGTEKLEAFF. The CDR3 DNA sequence: TGTGCCAGCAGTTGGGCCGGGACAGAGAAGCTTGAAGCTTTCTTT.

A few counts support this clone. The chain carries TRBV12-2 and TRBJ2-3; the tabulated D call, TRBD2, remains unverified against the DNA. TRBV12-2 is a pseudogene segment. The CDR3 runs to 16 residues. CDR3: CASRLVTSYHPDTQYF. For the CDR3, the DNA is TGTGCAAGTCGCTTAGTTACTAGCTACCACCCGGATACGCAGTATTTT.

This rearrangement joins TRBV7-3 to TRBJ1-1; 7 bases match TRBD1. Germline-derived CDR1 and CDR2 are SGHTA and FQGTGA. The CDR3 length is 12 residues. Unmatched junction bases numbered 4, after V lost 2 bases and J lost 10 bases. The CDR3 nucleotides read TGTGCCAGCAGCTTATACAGGGGAAGAGCTTTCTTT. This sequence encodes CASSLYRGRAFF.

This clone was seen only once. The CDR3 nucleotides read TGTGCCAGCAGCTTAGCGGGACTAGAAGGAGAGACCCAGTACTTC. This encodes CASSLAGLEGETQYF. The J gene is TRBJ2-5, the V gene TRBV7-6; the match to TRBD2 covers 8 bases. There are 15 residues in the CDR3. CDR1 is SGHVS, CDR2 FNYEAQ, per germline. The J segment lost 4 bases and the V segment lost 0 bases, leaving 4 bases of the junction unmatched.

The gene calls are TRBV7-9 and TRBJ1-5, with TRBD1 matching 9 bases. The CDR3 runs to 17 residues. Looked up from germline, CDR1 is SEHNR and CDR2 is FQNEAQ (reference sequence). Trimming removed 5 bases from V and 4 bases from J; junction bases left unmatched: 12. The CDR3 here is CASSDGTGRDPNQPQHF. The CDR3 DNA reads TGTGCCAGCAGCGACGGGACAGGGAGGGACCCAAATCAGCCCCAGCATTTT.

The chain recombines TRBV3-1 (or the pseudogene TRBV3-2) with TRBJ2-7; 7 bases line up with TRBD2. The CDR3 spans 18 residues. CDR1 is LGHDT, CDR2 YNNKEL, per germline (reference sequence). The V segment lost 3 bases and the J segment 3 bases; nucleotides outside the gene matches: 17. The CDR3 sequence is CASSHTSEPSHGRYEQYF. Written as DNA, the CDR3 is TGTGCCAGCAGCCACACTAGCGAGCCCTCCCATGGGCGCTACGAGCAGTACTTC.

The genes are TRBV2 and TRBJ2-7, with 8 bases fitting TRBD2. Germline V gene sequence: CDR1 SNHLY, CDR2 FYNNEI. V was clipped by 6 bases and J by 2 bases; unmatched bases: 3. There are 13 residues in the CDR3. For the CDR3, the DNA is TGTGCCAGCAGGCTAGCGGGTCCCTACGAGCAGTACTTC. The encoded protein is CASRLAGPYEQYF.

This sequence joins TRBV7-2 and TRBJ2-5, with 7 positions matching TRBD2. The germline CDR1 and CDR2 sequences are SGHTA and FQGNSA. Trimming took 1 base from V and 1 from J; bases not matched to a gene: 6. The CDR3 sequence is 16 residues long. The CDR3 is CASSLVWLAAQETQYF. The CDR3, as DNA: TGTGCCAGCAGCTTAGTTTGGCTAGCGGCCCAAGAGACCCAGTACTTC.

This clone showed up just once. This chain links TRBV13 with TRBJ2-6; TRBD1 matches at 9 bases. Germline CDR1 and CDR2: PRHDT and FYEKMQ (reference sequence). V lost 5 bases and J lost 3; bases outside the gene matches: 5. The CDR3 is 16 amino acids. CDR3 in amino acids: CASSDGQGFGANVLTF. CDR3 nucleotides: TGTGCCAGCAGCGACGGACAGGGGTTTGGGGCCAACGTCCTGACTTTC. Full variable domain (outside the CDR3, taken from reference TRBV13 and TRBJ2-6): AAGVIQSPRHLIKEKRETATLKCYPIPRHDTVYWYQQGPGQDPQFLISFYEKMQSDKGSIPDRFSAQQFSDYHSELNMSSLELGDSALYFCASSDGQGFGANVLTFGAGSRLTVL.

The chain combines TRBV7-2 with TRBJ2-1; D is unresolved. V was clipped by 5 bases and J by 7 bases, with 15 bases between them. Germline V gene data show CDR1 as SGHTA and CDR2 as FQGNSA. This CDR3 comprises 14 residues. CDR3 protein: CASSPQSPPNEQFF. In DNA form, the CDR3 reads TGTGCCAGCAGCCCTCAGTCTCCTCCGAATGAGCAGTTCTTC. Variable domain in full (rest from reference TRBV7-2 and TRBJ2-1): GAGVSQSPSNKVTEKGKDVELRCDPISGHTALYWYRQSLGQGLEFLIYFQGNSAPDKSGLPSDRFSAERTGGSVSTLTIQRTQQEDSAVYLCASSPQSPPNEQFFGPGTRLTVL.

V is TRBV6-5 and J is TRBJ2-7; 7 bases map to TRBD2. CDR3 size: 13 residues. CDR1 and CDR2 (germline): MNHEY, SVGAGI. The V and J ends lost 5 bases and 2 bases, in that order; junction bases with no gene match: 3. Here the CDR3 DNA reads TGTGCCAGCAGTAACGGACTAGCCTACGAGCAGTACGTC. Translating gives CASSNGLAYEQYV.

This clone was recorded a few times. The gene calls are TRBV20-1 and TRBJ2-7; unclear D gene. This CDR3 is built from 11 residues. V shed 4 bases and J shed 6 bases, with 10 bases lying between them. Germline V gives CDR1 DFQATT, CDR2 SNEGSKA (reference sequence). The CDR3 DNA sequence: TGCAGTGCTAAAGTGACGGGCGAGCAGTACTTC. Residues: CSAKVTGEQYF.

The table lists this clone with a few counts. The chain carries TRBV6-6 and TRBJ2-5; D call uncertain. Germline CDR1 and CDR2: MNHNY and SVGAGI (reference sequence). The CDR3 has 16 amino acids. Trimming left V 0 bases short and J 1 base short, with 12 bases between. CDR3 DNA sequence: TGTGCCAGCAGTTACTCGCGAAGTCCGCCCCAAGAGACCCAGTACTTC. Translating it yields CASSYSRSPPQETQYF.

In its sample, this clone was seen once. The CDR3 bases are TGTGCCAGTAGTATGGGACTAGCGGGGGGAGGGGAGCAGTTCTTC. Translated, it gives CASSMGLAGGGEQFF. The J gene is TRBJ2-1, the V gene TRBV19, with 15 positions matching TRBD2. This CDR3 has 15 residues. The ends lost 3 bases at V and 10 bases at J; junction bases unmatched: 4. Germline V CDR1 and CDR2: LNHDA, SQIVND (reference sequence).

The chain combines TRBV29-1 with TRBJ2-5, with D possibly being TRBD1 (5 bases). V lost 6 bases to trimming and J lost 3 bases, with 11 bases between them. The germline CDR1 and CDR2 sequences are SQVTM and ANQGSEA. The CDR3 length is 12 residues. The DNA for the CDR3 is TGCAGCGTGTGGACGGACAAAGAGACCCAGTACTTC. Translating it yields CSVWTDKETQYF.

V is TRBV21-1 and J is TRBJ1-3; TRBD1 is the table's D call, not checked against the DNA. TRBV21-1 is termed a pseudogene. This CDR3 has 17 residues. The CDR3 loop reads CASSSPAQDRTGNTIYF. The CDR3 coding sequence is TGTGCCAGCAGCTCCCCCGCGCAGGACAGGACAGGAAACACCATATATTTT.

This clone came up once. The chain uses TRBV10-3 and TRBJ2-1; a possible D gene is TRBD1 (6 bases). Germline values: CDR1 ENHRY, CDR2 SYGVKD. Trimming shortened V by 5 bases and J by 8 bases, and 13 bases separated the two germline ends. The CDR3 spans 13 residues. DNA of the CDR3: TGTGCCATCAGTAGGGGGACGGCGGATGAGCAGTTCTTC. Encoded protein: CAISRGTADEQFF.

The chain employs TRBV2 and TRBJ2-1; 8 nucleotides agree with TRBD2. The V segment lost 0 bases and the J segment 5 bases; nucleotides outside the gene matches: 3. The germline V gene has CDR1 SNHLY and CDR2 FYNNEI. The CDR3 extends over 15 amino acids. CDR3: CASSEAGTSDNEQFF. DNA of the CDR3: TGTGCCAGCAGTGAAGCCGGGACTAGTGACAATGAGCAGTTCTTC. The full variable domain, completed using reference TRBV2 and TRBJ2-1, is EPEVTQTPSHQVTQMGQEVILRCVPISNHLYFYWYRQILGQKVEFLVSFYNNEISEKSEIFDDQFSVERPDGSNFTLKIRSTKLEDSAMYFCASSEAGTSDNEQFFGPGTRLTVL.

The chain carries TRBV12-5 and TRBJ1-2; 8 nucleotides line up with TRBD1. Germline V gene data show CDR1 as LGHNT and CDR2 as FRNRAP. CDR3 size: 13 residues. V was clipped by 1 base and J by 8 bases; unmatched bases: 3. CDR3 amino acids: CASGLDRGKGYTF. CDR3 in DNA: TGTGCTAGTGGTTTGGACAGGGGGAAGGGCTACACCTTC.

Comment on this clone: At the DNA level, this CDR3 is encoded by other sequences in the same sample as well. The chain uses TRBV4-2 and TRBJ2-3, with 12 nucleotides matching TRBD2. J was trimmed by 3 bases and V by 0 bases; bases with no gene match: 1. The CDR3 is 16 amino acids. Germline V CDR1 and CDR2: LGHNA, YNFKEQ. In DNA form, the CDR3 reads TGTGCCAGCAGCCAAGATCTAGCGGGAGGGACAGATACGCAGTATTTT. Amino acids: CASSQDLAGGTDTQYF.

V is TRBV27 and J is TRBJ2-1, with TRBD2 matching over 9 bases. Germline V gives CDR1 MNHEY, CDR2 SMNVEV (reference sequence). The CDR3 consists of 16 residues. The trim removed 5 bases at V and 3 bases at J, leaving 8 bases unmatched. Here the CDR3 DNA reads TGTGCCAGCAGTCCGCTAGCGGGGCAACTCTACAATGAGCAGTTCTTC. This gives the protein CASSPLAGQLYNEQFF.

The gene calls are TRBV30 and TRBJ2-1; 7 bases align to TRBD1. J was trimmed by 2 bases and V by 3 bases; bases with no gene match: 13. This CDR3 has 17 residues. Germline CDR1 and CDR2: GTSNPN and SVGIG (reference sequence). The CDR3 region has the DNA TGTGCCTGGAGGAGGGTAGGAACAGGACAGGCCTACAATGAGCAGTTCTTC. Translating it yields CAWRRVGTGQAYNEQFF.

V is TRBV19 and J is TRBJ1-1; D is ambiguous. The V end was cut by 7 bases, the J end by 1 base, with 10 bases between. The CDR3 runs 13 residues. Germline V gives CDR1 LNHDA, CDR2 SQIVND (reference sequence). For the CDR3, the DNA is TGTGCCAGTATGGCGGTGTCGAACACTGAAGCTTTCTTT. Translated: CASMAVSNTEAFF.

The chain links TRBV24-1 to TRBJ2-1; 8 bases line up with TRBD2. CDR3 length equals 15 residues. Germline V gene sequence: CDR1 KGHDR, CDR2 SFDVKD. J gave up 4 bases and V 7 bases, and 8 bases lay outside the gene matches. The CDR3 here is CATSEAGAGYNEQFF. The CDR3 bases are TGTGCCACCAGCGAAGCGGGAGCCGGGTACAATGAGCAGTTCTTC.

The rearrangement links TRBV29-1 to TRBJ2-5; the match to TRBD2 covers 12 bases. V was pared by 5 bases and J by 3 bases, with 4 bases of the junction left unmatched. The CDR3 contains 14 residues. CDR1 and CDR2 (germline): SQVTM, ANQGSEA. CDR3 sequence reads: CSVSRTSGKETQYF. The CDR3, as DNA: TGCAGCGTTTCCCGGACTAGCGGGAAAGAGACCCAGTACTTC.

The rearrangement joins TRBV10-1 to TRBJ2-7, with TRBD1 identical over 11 bases. The CDR3 has 14 residues. V was clipped by 0 bases and J by 7 bases; unmatched bases: 2. Germline lookup yields CDR1 WNHNN and CDR2 SYGVQD (reference sequence). The chain's CDR3 is CASSESGTGGEQYV. The CDR3 DNA sequence: TGCGCCAGCAGTGAGTCGGGGACAGGGGGTGAGCAGTACGTC.

V and J are TRBV6-6 and TRBJ1-2, with D uncertain. The CDR3 is 16 residues long. CDR1 MNHNY and CDR2 SVGAGI come from the germline V gene (reference sequence). With 5 bases removed from V and 0 bases from J, the gap between germline ends came to 16 bases. CDR3 protein: CASSAGLERTNYGYTF. Written as DNA, the CDR3 is TGTGCCAGCAGTGCGGGCCTGGAGCGGACTAACTATGGCTACACCTTC.

This chain joins TRBV19 and TRBJ1-5; D not certain. This CDR3 spans 13 amino acids. Trimming took off 8 bases at V and 6 bases at J, with 14 bases between the two ends. The germline CDR1 and CDR2 sequences are LNHDA and SQIVND (reference sequence). CDR3 sequence reads: CASRNRDPQPQHF. The CDR3 DNA sequence: TGTGCCAGTCGTAATCGGGATCCTCAGCCCCAGCATTTT.

The chain couples TRBV18 to TRBJ2-1; no clear D. Germline V gives CDR1 KGHSH, CDR2 LQKENI. Trimming stripped 2 bases from V and 5 bases from J, with 4 bases between. This CDR3 contains 12 residues. The CDR3 sequence: CASSPAHNEQFF. CDR3 in DNA: TGTGCCAGCTCACCAGCGCACAATGAGCAGTTCTTC.